This is a list of T cell receptor beta chains from one sample in a study of blood T cell repertoires in COVID-19. Assay: immunoSEQ multiplex PCR; the TCRdb copy retains only in-frame clones and omits some. The sample has over 20,000 clones, 91% seen once. What was sequenced was peripheral blood. The receptors originated from a man aged 65-85 years with active COVID-19. The CDR3 runs from the conserved cysteine through the conserved F or W. Each record gives: D gene, clone size, V gene, J gene, CDR3 protein, CDR3 DNA. The D gene is left open where the match is weak. The size field is filled for only some rows; it gives once, few, many or a size class.

TRBD2,-,TRBV10-1,TRBJ2-7,CASPGGSYEQYF,TGCGCCAGCCCGGGGGGGTCCTACGAGCAGTACTTC
TRBD2,-,TRBV15,TRBJ2-7,CATSRDRGGAYEQYF,TGTGCCACCAGCAGAGATCGGGGGGGTGCCTACGAGCAGTACTTC
TRBD2,-,TRBV11-2,TRBJ2-1,CASSLWSTSGSYNEQFF,TGTGCCAGCAGCTTATGGTCGACTAGCGGGAGTTACAATGAGCAGTTCTTC
-,-,TRBV29-1,TRBJ2-1,CSALGSRNEQFF,TGCAGCGCCCTGGGGAGTCGGAATGAGCAGTTCTTC
-,-,TRBV30,TRBJ1-2,CAWRPLGASYGYTF,TGTGCCTGGAGACCTTTGGGGGCCTCCTATGGCTACACCTTC
-,-,TRBV28,TRBJ2-7,CASRDSASYEQYF,TGTGCCAGCAGGGACAGTGCTTCCTACGAGCAGTACTTC
-,-,TRBV21-1,TRBJ2-7,CASSSEASLSSYEQYF,TGTGCCAGCAGCTCCGAGGCCAGCCTAAGCTCCTACGAGCAGTACTTC
TRBD2,once,TRBV6-2/TRBV6-3,TRBJ2-1,CASSWTSGRAGHNEQFF,TGTGCCAGCAGTTGGACTAGCGGGAGGGCCGGGCACAATGAGCAGTTCTTC
TRBD1,-,TRBV28,TRBJ1-4,CASSSAGGIEKLFF,TGTGCCAGCAGTTCGGCAGGGGGTATTGAAAAACTGTTTTTT
TRBD1,once,TRBV9,TRBJ2-2,CASSVGQGATGELFF,TGTGCCAGCAGCGTAGGACAGGGGGCCACCGGGGAGCTGTTTTTT
-,-,TRBV5-1,TRBJ2-5,CASSRQGGQETQYF,TGCGCCAGCAGCCGACAGGGAGGACAAGAGACCCAGTACTTC
-,-,TRBV6-5,TRBJ2-7,CASSTTSGEQYF,TGTGCCAGCAGTACTACTTCGGGGGAGCAGTACTTC
-,-,TRBV5-8,TRBJ1-2,CASSLRRITNYGYTF,TGTGCCAGCAGCTTACGGCGGATTACTAACTATGGCTACACCTTC
TRBD1,-,TRBV30,TRBJ2-1,CAWNSGQYNEQFF,TGTGCCTGGAATTCGGGACAGTACAATGAGCAGTTCTTC
-,once,TRBV9,TRBJ1-4,CASSPQGQPNEKLFF,TGTGCCAGCAGCCCACAGGGACAACCTAATGAAAAACTGTTTTTT
TRBD2,-,TRBV5-1,TRBJ2-2,CASSSGLAGADTGELFF,TGCGCCAGCAGCTCGGGACTAGCGGGAGCAGACACCGGGGAGCTGTTTTTT
TRBD1,-,TRBV5-6,TRBJ2-7,CASSRDRGYEQYF,TGTGCCAGCAGCAGGGACAGGGGCTACGAGCAGTACTTC
-,once,TRBV7-9,TRBJ2-3,CASSPRGGRLTDTQYF,TGTGCCAGCAGCCCCAGGGGCGGGAGATTAACAGATACGCAGTATTTT
TRBD1,-,TRBV5-5,TRBJ2-7,CASSMGQGLYEQYF,TGTGCCAGCAGCATGGGACAGGGCCTATACGAGCAGTACTTC
TRBD1,-,TRBV6-2/TRBV6-3,TRBJ2-7,CASSSQTGTGVDEQYF,TGTGCCAGCAGTTCGCAGACCGGGACAGGGGTCGACGAGCAGTACTTC
TRBD2,-,TRBV19,TRBJ2-7,CASSNVGTSGTYEQYF,TGTGCCAGTAGTAACGTTGGGACTAGCGGTACCTACGAGCAGTACTTC
-,-,TRBV9,TRBJ2-7,CASSVGQGGFYEQYF,TGTGCCAGCAGCGTAGGGCAGGGGGGATTCTACGAGCAGTACTTC
-,-,TRBV30,TRBJ2-5,CAWKVSGETQYF,TGTGCCTGGAAAGTGTCGGGGGAGACCCAGTACTTC
TRBD2,-,TRBV11-3,TRBJ2-2,CASSLGSGGNTGELFF,TGTGCCAGCAGCTTAGGCAGCGGGGGAAACACCGGGGAGCTGTTTTTT
-,-,TRBV18,TRBJ2-3,CASSPTGLPQYF,TGTGCCAGCTCACCAACGGGGTTGCCGCAGTATTTT
-,-,TRBV3-1/TRBV3-2,TRBJ2-4,CTSSQVGGRNIQYF,TGTACCAGCAGCCAGGTCGGGGGGCGAAACATTCAGTACTTC
-,-,TRBV12-3/TRBV12-4,TRBJ2-3,CASSSNRVTQYF,TGTGCCAGCAGTTCTAACAGGGTTACGCAGTATTTT
TRBD1,-,TRBV6-2/TRBV6-3,TRBJ2-7,CASSYPGQGVEQYF,TGTGCCAGCAGTTACCCGGGACAGGGTGTCGAGCAGTACTTC
-,-,TRBV12-3/TRBV12-4,TRBJ1-1,CASSPQLNTEAFF,TGTGCCAGCAGTCCACAGTTGAACACTGAAGCTTTCTTT
TRBD1,-,TRBV6-5,TRBJ2-7,CASSYPSGQGNYEQYF,TGTGCCAGCAGTTACCCCTCCGGACAGGGGAACTACGAGCAGTACTTC
TRBD1,-,TRBV5-6,TRBJ2-4,CASSSRTGANIQYF,TGTGCCAGCAGCTCTAGGACAGGGGCCAACATTCAGTACTTC
TRBD2,-,TRBV5-1,TRBJ2-7,CASSLDSGRSYEQYF,TGCGCCAGCAGCTTGGATAGCGGGAGGTCCTACGAGCAGTACTTC
TRBD2,-,TRBV5-4,TRBJ2-3,CASSLASGGLTDTQYF,TGTGCCAGCAGCTTGGCCAGCGGGGGGCTCACAGATACGCAGTATTTT
-,-,TRBV6-6,TRBJ2-7,CASSYSEGPYEQYF,TGTGCCAGCAGTTACTCGGAGGGCCCCTACGAGCAGTACTTC
TRBD1,-,TRBV5-8,TRBJ1-1,CASSGYRGPNTEAFF,TGTGCCAGCAGCGGTTACAGGGGCCCGAACACTGAAGCTTTCTTT
-,-,TRBV6-5,TRBJ2-4,CASSSGGAKNIQYF,TGTGCCAGCAGTTCAGGGGGGGCCAAAAACATTCAGTACTTC
TRBD1,-,TRBV6-5,TRBJ1-1,CATWDRGSTEAFF,TGTGCCACCTGGGACAGGGGAAGCACTGAAGCTTTCTTT
TRBD1,-,TRBV7-6,TRBJ2-7,CASSLGGQVGREQYF,TGTGCCAGCAGCTTAGGGGGACAGGTGGGGCGCGAGCAGTACTTC
-,-,TRBV19,TRBJ2-7,CASSPLGQGPEQYF,TGTGCCAGTAGTCCCCTCGGGCAGGGCCCCGAGCAGTACTTC
TRBD1,-,TRBV19,TRBJ1-1,CASSIGQGNTEAFF,TGTGCCAGTAGTATAGGACAGGGTAACACTGAAGCTTTCTTT
TRBD2,-,TRBV28,TRBJ2-3,CASSSARAGGPEDTQYF,TGTGCCAGCAGCTCTGCACGAGCGGGAGGGCCAGAAGATACGCAGTATTTT
TRBD2,-,TRBV7-2,TRBJ2-7,CASSFFPPQGLAPYEQYF,TGTGCCAGCAGCTTCTTCCCGCCCCAGGGACTAGCGCCCTACGAGCAGTACTTC
-,once,TRBV2,TRBJ2-5,CASSQGGETQYF,TGTGCCAGCAGCCAGGGAGGCGAGACCCAGTACTTC
TRBD2,-,TRBV9,TRBJ2-1,CASSPRAGTSGRWEQFF,TGTGCCAGCAGCCCAAGAGCCGGGACTAGCGGGAGATGGGAGCAGTTCTTC
TRBD1,-,TRBV5-1,TRBJ2-5,CASQQGAGETQYF,TGCGCCAGCCAACAGGGGGCGGGAGAGACCCAGTACTTC
-,-,TRBV7-6,TRBJ1-1,CASTPNPGVNTEAFF,TGTGCCAGCACCCCAAACCCAGGGGTAAACACTGAAGCTTTCTTT